This TCR beta chain was observed in a study of neurological immune-mediated disorders. Overall study context: The roughly 34 multiple sclerosis patients comprised approximately 31 that were relapsing-remitting and 3 that were secondary progressive.

TCRdb independently ran MiXCR on the 5' RACE reads; one entry per CDR3 protein. Among 50,000 to 85,000 distinct CDR3 sequences listed, 4% to 6% were seen once. Germline values: CDR1 SGHTA, CDR2 FQGNSA. CDR3 length: 15 amino acids. The V end was cut by 3 bases, the J end by 0 bases, with 10 bases between. This clonotype came up many times. Preparation of the unsorted libraries drew on 2 million PBMCs stored at -80 C. The sequence derives from a woman in her thirties with multiple sclerosis. The chain combines TRBV7-2 with TRBJ2-3; TRBD1 might be the D (5 bases). The sequenced material came from PBMCs. The CDR3 loop reads CASSLGQTSTDTQYF. The CDR3 coding sequence is TGTGCCAGCAGCTTGGGGCAGACTAGCACAGATACGCAGTATTTT.